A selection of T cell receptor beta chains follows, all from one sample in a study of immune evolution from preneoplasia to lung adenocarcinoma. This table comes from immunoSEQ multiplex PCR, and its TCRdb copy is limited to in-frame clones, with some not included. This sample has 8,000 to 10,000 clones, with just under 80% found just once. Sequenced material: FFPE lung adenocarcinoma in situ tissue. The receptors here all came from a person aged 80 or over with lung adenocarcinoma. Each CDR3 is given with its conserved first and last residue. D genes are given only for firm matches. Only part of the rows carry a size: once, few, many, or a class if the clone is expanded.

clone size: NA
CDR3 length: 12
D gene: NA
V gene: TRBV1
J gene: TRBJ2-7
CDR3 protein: CTSSQDGYEQYF
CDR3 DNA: TGCACCAGCAGCCAAGATGGGTACGAGCAGTACTTC

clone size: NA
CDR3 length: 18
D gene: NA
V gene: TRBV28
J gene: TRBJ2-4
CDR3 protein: CASSPILMGRGPKNIQYF
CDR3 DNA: TGTGCCAGCAGCCCCATTTTGATGGGCCGTGGGCCCAAAAACATTCAGTACTTC

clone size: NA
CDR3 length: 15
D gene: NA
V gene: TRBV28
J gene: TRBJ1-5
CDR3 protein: CASRPGGRGSQPQHF
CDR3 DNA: TGTGCCAGCAGGCCGGGGGGCCGGGGAAGTCAGCCCCAGCATTTT

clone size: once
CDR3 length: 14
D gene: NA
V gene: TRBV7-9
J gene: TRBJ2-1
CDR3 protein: CASSLAPEYNEQFF
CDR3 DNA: TGTGCCAGCAGCTTAGCACCGGAGTACAATGAGCAGTTCTTC

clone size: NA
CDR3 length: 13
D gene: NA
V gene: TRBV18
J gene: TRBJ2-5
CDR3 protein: CASSPDPKETQYF
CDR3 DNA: TGTGCCAGCTCACCCGACCCGAAAGAGACCCAGTACTTC

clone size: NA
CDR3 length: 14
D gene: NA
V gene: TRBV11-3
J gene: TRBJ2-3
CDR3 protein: CASSLEQASDTQYF
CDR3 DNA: TGTGCCAGCAGCTTAGAACAGGCTTCAGATACGCAGTATTTT

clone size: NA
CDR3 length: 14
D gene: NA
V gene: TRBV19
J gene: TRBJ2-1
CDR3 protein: CASSPAGGTDEQFF
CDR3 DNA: TGTGCCAGTAGCCCAGCCGGGGGTACTGATGAGCAGTTCTTC

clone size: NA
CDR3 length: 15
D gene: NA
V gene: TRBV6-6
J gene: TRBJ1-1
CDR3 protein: CASITRSGRDGEAFF
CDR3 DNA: TGTGCCAGCATTACCAGATCGGGACGGGATGGTGAAGCTTTCTTT

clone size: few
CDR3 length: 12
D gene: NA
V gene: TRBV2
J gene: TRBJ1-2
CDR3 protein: CASSLQGNGYTF
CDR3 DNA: TGTGCCAGCAGTTTACAGGGTAATGGCTACACCTTC

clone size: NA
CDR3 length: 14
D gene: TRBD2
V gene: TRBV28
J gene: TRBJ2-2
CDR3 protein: CASKSWGGHGELFF
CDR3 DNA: TGTGCCAGCAAGTCATGGGGGGGTCACGGGGAGCTGTTTTTT

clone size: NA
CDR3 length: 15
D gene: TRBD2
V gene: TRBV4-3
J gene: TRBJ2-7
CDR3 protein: CASSPLADSSYEQYF
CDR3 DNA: TGCGCCAGCAGCCCACTAGCGGATAGCTCCTACGAGCAGTACTTC

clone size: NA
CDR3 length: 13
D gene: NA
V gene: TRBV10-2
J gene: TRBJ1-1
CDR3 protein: CASRRDKNTEAFF
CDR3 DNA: TGCGCCAGCAGGCGGGACAAGAACACTGAAGCTTTCTTT

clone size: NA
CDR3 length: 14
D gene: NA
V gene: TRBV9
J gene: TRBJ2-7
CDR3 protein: CASSVGRTPYEQYF
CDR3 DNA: TGTGCCAGCAGCGTAGGCAGGACCCCCTACGAGCAGTACTTC

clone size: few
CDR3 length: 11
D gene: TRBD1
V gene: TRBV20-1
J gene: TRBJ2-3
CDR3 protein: CSADRVNTQYF
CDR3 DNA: TGCAGTGCAGACAGGGTAAATACGCAGTATTTT

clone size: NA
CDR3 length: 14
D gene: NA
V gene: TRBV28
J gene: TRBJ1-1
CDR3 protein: CASSLPHRSTEAFF
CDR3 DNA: TGTGCCAGCAGTTTACCCCACAGGAGTACTGAAGCTTTCTTT

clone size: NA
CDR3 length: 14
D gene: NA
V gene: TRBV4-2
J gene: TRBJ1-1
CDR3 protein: CASSQTSANTEAFF
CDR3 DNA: TGTGCCAGCAGCCAAACTTCGGCGAACACTGAAGCTTTCTTT

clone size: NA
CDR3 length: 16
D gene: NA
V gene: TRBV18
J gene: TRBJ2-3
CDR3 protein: CASSESEGGGTDTQYF
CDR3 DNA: TGTGCCAGCTCAGAGTCGGAAGGGGGGGGCACAGATACGCAGTATTTT

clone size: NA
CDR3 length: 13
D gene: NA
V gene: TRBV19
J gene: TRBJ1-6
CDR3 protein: CASRQFGISPLHF
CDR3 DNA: TGTGCCAGCAGACAGTTCGGAATTTCACCCCTCCACTTT

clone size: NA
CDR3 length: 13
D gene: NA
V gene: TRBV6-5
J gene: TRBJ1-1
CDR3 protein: CASSKQGHTEAFF
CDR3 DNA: TGTGCCAGCAGTAAACAAGGCCACACTGAAGCTTTCTTT

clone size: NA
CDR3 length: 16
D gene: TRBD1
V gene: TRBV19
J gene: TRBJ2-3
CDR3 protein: CASSMIRDRGTDTQYF
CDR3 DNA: TGTGCCAGTAGTATGATCCGGGACAGGGGTACAGATACGCAGTATTTT

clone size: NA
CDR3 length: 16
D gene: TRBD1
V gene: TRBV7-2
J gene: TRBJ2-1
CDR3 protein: CASSLRGQGAKNEQFF
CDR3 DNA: TGTGCCAGCAGCTTACGGGGACAGGGGGCGAAGAATGAGCAGTTCTTC

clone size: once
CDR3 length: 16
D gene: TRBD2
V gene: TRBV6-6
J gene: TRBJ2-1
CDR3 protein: CASSGTQRGGLNEQFF
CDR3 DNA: TGTGCCAGCAGTGGCACGCAGCGGGGGGGCTTAAATGAGCAGTTCTTC

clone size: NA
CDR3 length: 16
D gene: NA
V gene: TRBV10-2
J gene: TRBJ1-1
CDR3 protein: CASSEFPFAGVTEAFF
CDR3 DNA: TGCGCCAGCAGTGAGTTCCCCTTCGCGGGGGTCACTGAAGCTTTCTTT

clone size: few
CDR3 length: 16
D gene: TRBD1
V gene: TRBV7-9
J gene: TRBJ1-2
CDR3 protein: CASSLAGQGTQYGYTF
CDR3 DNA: TGTGCCAGCAGCTTAGCGGGACAGGGGACCCAATATGGCTACACCTTC

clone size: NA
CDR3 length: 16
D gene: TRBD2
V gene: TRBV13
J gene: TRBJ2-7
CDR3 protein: CASSYERGAGLNEQYF
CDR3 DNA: TGTGCCAGCAGCTACGAGCGGGGGGCCGGTTTGAACGAGCAGTACTTC

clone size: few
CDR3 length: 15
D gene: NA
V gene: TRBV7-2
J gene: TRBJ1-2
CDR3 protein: CASSKGPAPQDGYTF
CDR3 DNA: TGTGCCAGCAGCAAAGGCCCGGCCCCACAGGATGGCTACACCTTC

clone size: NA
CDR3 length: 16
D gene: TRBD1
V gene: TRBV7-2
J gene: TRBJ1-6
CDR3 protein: CASSFSTGWFNSPLHF
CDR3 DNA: TGTGCCAGCAGCTTCTCGACAGGGTGGTTTAATTCACCCCTCCACTTT